Following are 27 T cell receptor beta chains from one sample sequenced in a study of tumor-infiltrating lymphocytes in primary liver carcinoma. Taking about 18-32 mg of unsorted bulk tissue, the authors co-extracted RNA and DNA. TCR beta cDNA was prepared out of 450 to 500 ng total RNA by means of a constant-region primer. Libraries for TCR beta were built through three nested multiplex PCR rounds, which together made up a slightly modified ARM-PCR procedure. Both of the initial two PCR rounds ran for about 9 cycles and employed TRBV1-TRBV30 forward primers alongside a C-beta reverse primer. One entry per CDR3 protein results from TCRdb running MiXCR on the multiplex PCR reads. The sample holds some 190,000 distinct CDR3 sequences, about 82% seen once. The source material was tumor tissue from primary liver carcinoma. All receptors come from a man aged 40-55 years with primary liver carcinoma and hepatitis B virus infection.

The V gene is TRBV28, the J gene TRBJ2-4; D unclear. The V end was cut by 4 bases, the J end by 15 bases, with 13 bases between. The CDR3 has 11 amino acids. Germline assignment: CDR1 MDHEN and CDR2 SYDVKM. The CDR3 reads CASSSILIRYF. The CDR3 DNA is TGTGCCAGCAGTTCGATACTTATTAGGTACTTC. Supplemented by reference TRBV28 and TRBJ2-4, the full variable domain reads DVKVTQSSRYLVKRTGEKVFLECVQDMDHENMFWYRQDPGLGLRLIYFSYDVKMKEKGDIPEGYSVSREKKERFSLILESASTNQTSMYLCASSSILIRYFGAGTRLSVL.

Turning to this clonotype: The missing conserved phenylalanine or tryptophan at the end of this CDR3 makes a read error likely. This chain links TRBV11-2 with TRBJ2-4; D gene uncertain. Germline-derived CDR1 and CDR2 are SGHAT and FQNNGV. The length of the CDR3 is 15 residues. The CDR3 loop is CAGTTSAVAKNIQYL. Here the CDR3 DNA reads TGTGCCGGCACCACTTCGGCGGTAGCCAAAAATATTCAGTACTTA.

To note about this clonotype: A much more abundant neighbour one base away suggests this may be a read error. The rearrangement joins TRBV5-1 to TRBJ2-1, with TRBD1 as a possible D gene (6 bases). Trimming took 2 bases from V and 3 from J, leaving 15 bases between them. The germline gives CDR1 SGHRS, CDR2 YFSETQ. The CDR3 consists of 16 residues. CDR3 amino acids: CASSFLGEGDYNEQFF. The CDR3 region has the DNA TGCGCCAGCAGCTTTTTAGGAGAGGGGGACTACAATGAGCAGTTCTTC.

Concerning this clonotype: Germline and junction disagree at one end, which may indicate a read error. The rearrangement joins TRBV6-1 to TRBJ2-7; 7 bases fit TRBD2. The germline CDR1 and CDR2 sequences are MNHNS and SASEGT. This CDR3 region has 12 residues. DNA of the CDR3: TGTGCAAGCAGGGAGGGGCTAGGAAAGCAGTACTTC. Protein product: CASREGLGKQYF.

This clonotype appeared once. Relative to the germline gene, one junction end is altered; a read error may explain this. The rearrangement joins TRBV6-1 to TRBJ1-6; D not certain. This CDR3 is built from 12 residues. Per germline, CDR1 MNHNS and CDR2 SASEGT. The CDR3 reads CASMEVTSALHF. The CDR3 region has the DNA TGTGCCTCCATGGAGGTTACTTCAGCCCTCCACTTT.

Comments on this clonotype: A much larger clone differs by one base, so this may be a read error. The chain recombines TRBV6-4 with TRBJ2-2; 9 bases agree with TRBD1. Germline V gene sequence: CDR1 MRHNA, CDR2 SNTAGT. The CDR3 totals 14 residues. The V gene end was trimmed by 4 bases and the J gene end by 6 bases; junction bases not matched to a gene: 3. The CDR3 DNA follows: TGTGCCAGCAGTGCCACAGGGGGCGCCGGGGAGCTGTTTTTT. This sequence encodes CASSATGGAGELFF.

As to this clonotype: The final CDR3 position lacks the conserved phenylalanine or tryptophan, pointing to a likely read error. The chain combines TRBV11-2 with TRBJ1-2; D gene uncertain. From germline, CDR1 is SGHAT and CDR2 FQNNGV. The length of the CDR3 is 16 residues. The CDR3 coding sequence is TGTGCCAGCATCTTAGATTCGGTACCCTATTCTCGAGGCTACACCTCC. It is translated as CASILDSVPYSRGYTS.

The sample holds many counts of this clonotype. The chain couples TRBV6-6 to TRBJ1-5; D remains unclear. Trimming left V 5 bases short and J 0 bases short, with 5 bases between. This CDR3 has 13 residues. The germline V gene encodes CDR1 MNHNY and CDR2 SVGAGI (reference sequence). The CDR3 sequence is CASSGFSNQPQHF. CDR3 in DNA: TGTGCCAGCAGTGGATTTAGCAATCAGCCCCAGCATTTT.

This clonotype was seen a single time. The conserved final phenylalanine or tryptophan is absent from the CDR3, which likely points to a read error. The chain recombines TRBV11-2 with TRBJ2-7, with D unclear. The CDR3 length is 15 residues. Germline V lookup: CDR1 SGHAT, CDR2 FQNNGV. CDR3 in amino acids: CASTLSGEATYEQYI. CDR3 sequence (DNA): TGTGCCAGCACCTTAAGTGGTGAGGCGACCTACGAGCAGTACATC.

On this clonotype: Relative to the germline gene, one junction end is altered; a read error may explain this. The J gene is TRBJ1-1, the V gene TRBV12-3 or TRBV12-4, with D unclear. This CDR3 has 15 amino acids. CDR3 nucleotides: TGTGCCAGCAGTTTAGGACAACTGTTGAACACTGAAACTTTCTTT. Protein sequence: CASSLGQLLNTETFF.

This clonotype showed up just a few times. A read error may be the cause here, since a much bigger clone is one base away. The V call is TRBV28, the J call TRBJ2-7; D is unresolved. CDR3 length equals 12 residues. Germline loops: CDR1 MDHEN, CDR2 SYDVKM. As DNA, the CDR3 is TGTGTCAGCAGTTTACCAGGCTACGAGCAGTACTTC. Its protein product is CVSSLPGYEQYF.

The chain employs TRBV6-1 and TRBJ1-4; no firm D call. The V end lost 8 bases, the J end lost 0 bases, and 10 bases lay between the germline ends. Germline values: CDR1 MNHNS, CDR2 SASEGT. The length of the CDR3 is 14 residues. CDR3 region: CASDISTTNEKLFF. The CDR3 bases are TGTGCCAGCGATATCAGTACAACTAATGAAAAACTGTTTTTT.

In this sample, this clonotype turned up many times. This sequence joins TRBV24-1 and TRBJ2-1; TRBD1 matches at 9 bases. Germline V gene sequence: CDR1 KGHDR, CDR2 SFDVKD. CDR3 size: 16 residues. With 3 bases clipped from V and 7 bases from J, the junction kept 9 bases outside the gene matches. This CDR3 is CATSDPGTGLTNEQFF. The CDR3 nucleotides are TGTGCCACCAGTGATCCCGGGACAGGGTTAACGAATGAGCAGTTCTTC.

As to this clonotype: Given a much more abundant clone one base away, this may be a read error. The rearrangement joins TRBV7-3 to TRBJ2-1; tentative D call: TRBD2 (5 bases). The CDR3 has 15 residues. Trimming took off 1 base at V and 5 bases at J, with 12 bases between the two ends. Germline CDR1 reads SGHTA; CDR2 reads FQGTGA. CDR3 sequence: CASSLSSARDNEQFF. CDR3 coding DNA: TGTGCCAGCAGCTTAAGTAGCGCGAGGGACAATGAGCAGTTCTTC.

As to this clonotype: At one end, the junction sequence differs from germline, possibly due to a read error. The genes are TRBV11-1 and TRBJ2-4, with 9 positions matching TRBD2. CDR1 and CDR2 from the germline V gene are SGHAT and FQDESV (reference sequence). The CDR3 loop spans 17 amino acids. Here the CDR3 DNA reads TGTGCCAGCAGCTTTCCCGGGACTAGCTGGTCCAAAGACATTCAGCACTTC. As protein: CASSFPGTSWSKDIQHF.

V and J are TRBV14 and TRBJ1-2; unclear D gene. CDR3 size: 16 residues. Trimming shortened V by 1 base and J by 6 bases, and 18 bases separated the two germline ends. Germline V gene data show CDR1 as SGHDN and CDR2 as FVKESK. Written as DNA, the CDR3 is TGTGCCAGCAGCCAAGTTAACCTCCCGTGGGAGAATGGCTACACCTTC. It encodes CASSQVNLPWENGYTF.

Remarks on this clonotype: One end of the junction does not line up with germline, which may come from a read error. The chain couples TRBV29-1 to TRBJ2-3; tentative D call: TRBD1 (6 bases). From germline, CDR1 is SQVTM and CDR2 ANQGSEA. The CDR3 loop spans 12 amino acids. DNA for the CDR3: TGCGGCGTTGAGAACAGGACAGAAACGCAGTATTTT. Residues: CGVENRTETQYF.

For this clonotype: Mismatch with germline at one junction end may stem from a read error. The V and J genes are TRBV5-1 and TRBJ2-7, with TRBD2 identical over 11 bases. Germline CDR1 reads SGHRS; CDR2 reads YFSETQ. The CDR3 is 17 amino acids. The CDR3 DNA is TGCGCCAGCTGCCGGATTAGCGGGAGGGTAGGGTCCTACGAGCAGTATTTC. The encoded protein is CASCRISGRVGSYEQYF.

This clonotype occurred once. The CDR3 does not close with the conserved phenylalanine or tryptophan, likely indicating a read error. The rearrangement joins TRBV29-1 to TRBJ2-3; 11 bases line up with TRBD2. The CDR3 is made up of 15 amino acids. Germline V CDR1 and CDR2: SQVTM, ANQGSEA. CDR3 loop: CRVSGTSGRGDTQYS. Written as DNA, the CDR3 is TGCAGAGTCTCCGGGACTAGCGGTCGGGGAGATACACAGTATTCT.

To note about this clonotype: A read error may produce the germline difference seen at one junction end. The chain has TRBV7-9 and TRBJ2-2; D is possibly TRBD1 or TRBD2 (5 bases each). The germline gives CDR1 SEHNR, CDR2 FQNEAQ (reference sequence). The CDR3 contains 16 residues. The CDR3 DNA reads TGTGCCAGCAGCTTAGTACGCCAGGGTAGGCACCGGGGAGCTGTTTTT. Residues: CASSLVRQGRHRGAVF.

Comments on this clonotype: At one end the junction does not follow the germline gene, possibly because of a read error. The chain uses TRBV29-1 and TRBJ2-7; no clear D. Looked up from germline, CDR1 is SQVTM and CDR2 is ANQGSEA. The CDR3 covers 12 residues. CDR3 in DNA: TGCATCACGGGTTGGGGTAATCACGAGCACTACTTC. Translated: CITGWGNHEHYF.

Of note for this clonotype: One end of the junction varies from germline; a read error may be responsible. The rearrangement uses TRBV12-3 or TRBV12-4 and TRBJ1-2, with 8 nucleotides matching TRBD1. The CDR3 has 15 residues. This CDR3 reads CVSRSGQGIDYGYTF. The CDR3 region has the DNA TGTGTCAGCAGATCCGGACAGGGTATTGACTATGGGTACACCTTC.

Regarding this clonotype: At one of its ends the junction is not consistent with the germline gene, which may arise from a read error. The chain combines TRBV4-1 with TRBJ2-1; weak D call: TRBD1 (6 bases). Germline loops: CDR1 MGHRA, CDR2 YSYEKL. This CDR3 is built from 16 residues. The DNA of the CDR3 is TGCACCAGCAGTCAAGATCCCACAGGGCGATGGAATGAGCAGTTCTTC. Protein sequence: CTSSQDPTGRWNEQFF.

Details on this clonotype: This sequence may be a read error, since a much larger clone differs from it by one base. The chain combines TRBV24-1 with TRBJ2-7; the D gene is possibly TRBD1 (5 bases). The CDR3 loop spans 13 amino acids. Germline CDR1 reads KGHDR; CDR2 reads SFDVKD. The DNA of the CDR3 is TGTGCCAGCAGTGATTCGACAGCCTACGAGCAGTACTTC. This codes for CASSDSTAYEQYF.

This clonotype showed up just once. One end of the junction varies from germline; a read error may be responsible. V is TRBV6-1 and J is TRBJ2-3, with D tentatively TRBD2 (5 bases). The germline gives CDR1 MNHNS, CDR2 SASEGT. CDR3 size: 12 residues. CDR3 loop: CVSKSGIGTQYF. In nucleotides, the CDR3 is TGTGTCAGCAAATCGGGGATAGGCACGCAGTATTTT.

As to this clonotype: One end of the junction is discordant with germline, which a read error may explain. This chain uses TRBV29-1 with TRBJ2-3; no clear D. This CDR3 has 16 residues. The germline CDR1 and CDR2 sequences are SQVTM and ANQGSEA. Here the CDR3 reads CSVAGVYGRSIDTLYF. In DNA form, the CDR3 reads TGCAGCGTCGCTGGAGTCTACGGACGTAGCATAGATACGCTGTATTTT.

The chain uses TRBV6-6 and TRBJ1-5, with TRBD1 matching 8 bases. Germline V CDR1 and CDR2: MNHNY, SVGAGI (reference sequence). There are 14 residues in the CDR3. The CDR3 is CTSSDRGSNQPQHF. The CDR3 DNA reads as TGTACTAGCAGCGACAGGGGTAGCAATCAGCCCCAGCATTTT.